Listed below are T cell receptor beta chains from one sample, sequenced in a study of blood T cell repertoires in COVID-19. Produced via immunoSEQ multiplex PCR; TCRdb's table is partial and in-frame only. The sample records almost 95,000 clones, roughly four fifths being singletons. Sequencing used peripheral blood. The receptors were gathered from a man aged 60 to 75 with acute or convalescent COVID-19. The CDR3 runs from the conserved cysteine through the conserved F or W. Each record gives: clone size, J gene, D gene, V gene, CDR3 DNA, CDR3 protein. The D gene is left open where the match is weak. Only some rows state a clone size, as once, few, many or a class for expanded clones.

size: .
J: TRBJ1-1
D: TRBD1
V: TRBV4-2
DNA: TGTGCCAGCAGCCACCAGACAGGGGTTAAGGGAGCTTTCTTT
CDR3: CASSHQTGVKGAFF

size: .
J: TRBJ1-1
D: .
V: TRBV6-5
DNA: TGTGCCAGCAGTAAGCCTCAGGGGTGGAACACTGAAGCTTTCTTT
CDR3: CASSKPQGWNTEAFF

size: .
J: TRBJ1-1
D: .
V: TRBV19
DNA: TGTGCCAGTAGTATGGGGCCAGGGAGGGACACTGAAGCTTTCTTT
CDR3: CASSMGPGRDTEAFF

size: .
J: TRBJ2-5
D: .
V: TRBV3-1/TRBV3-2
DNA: TGTGCCAGCAGCCAATGGAACAGCCCCCAAGAGACCCAGTACTTC
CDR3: CASSQWNSPQETQYF

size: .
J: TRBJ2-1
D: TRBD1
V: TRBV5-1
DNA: TGCGCCAGCAGGACAGGGTCCAATGAGCAGTTCTTC
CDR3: CASRTGSNEQFF

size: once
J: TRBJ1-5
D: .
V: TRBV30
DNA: TGTGCCTGGAGTGTCGGATCAAGGGGACAGCCCCAGCATTTT
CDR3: CAWSVGSRGQPQHF

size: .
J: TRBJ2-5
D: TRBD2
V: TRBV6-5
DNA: TGTGCCAGCAGTTCTTGGCGGGGGGAGACCCAGTACTTC
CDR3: CASSSWRGETQYF

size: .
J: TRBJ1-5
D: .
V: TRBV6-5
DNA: TGTGCCAGCAGTAGCGACAGAAATCAGCCCCAGCATTTT
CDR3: CASSSDRNQPQHF

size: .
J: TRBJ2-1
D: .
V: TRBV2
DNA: TGTGCCAGCGCTAAGGACAGTTCGGTACATGAGCAGTTCTTC
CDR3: CASAKDSSVHEQFF

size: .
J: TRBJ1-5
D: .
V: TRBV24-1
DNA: TGTGCCACCAGTGATTTGACGGGGACTGAGCCCCAGCATTTT
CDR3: CATSDLTGTEPQHF

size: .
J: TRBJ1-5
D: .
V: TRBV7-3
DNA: TGTGCCAGCAGGATCCCGGAGCCCCAGCATTTT
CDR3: CASRIPEPQHF

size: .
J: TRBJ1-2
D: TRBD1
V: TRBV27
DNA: TGTGCCAGCAGCAATTCCCGGATCGCGGGACAGGAGGATGGCTACACCTTC
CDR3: CASSNSRIAGQEDGYTF

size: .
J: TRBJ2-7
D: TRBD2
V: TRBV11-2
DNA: TGTGCCAGCAGCTTACTAACGGGGGGGTCCTACGAGCAGTACTTC
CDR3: CASSLLTGGSYEQYF

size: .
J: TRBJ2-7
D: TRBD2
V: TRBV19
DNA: TGTGCCAGTAGTATACTAGCGGGGGAGAACGAGCAGTACTTC
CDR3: CASSILAGENEQYF

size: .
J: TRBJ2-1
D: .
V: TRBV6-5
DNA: TGTGCCAGCAGTTACTCGTCCCAAGCCGTCTACAATGAGCAGTTCTTC
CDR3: CASSYSSQAVYNEQFF

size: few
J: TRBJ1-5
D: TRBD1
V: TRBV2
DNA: TGTGCCAGCAGTCGGGACAGCCCCAATCAGCCCCAGCATTTT
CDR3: CASSRDSPNQPQHF

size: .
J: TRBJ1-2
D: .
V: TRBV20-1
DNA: TGCAGTGCTAGTCAGCGCCCCAACTATGGCTACACCTTC
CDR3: CSASQRPNYGYTF

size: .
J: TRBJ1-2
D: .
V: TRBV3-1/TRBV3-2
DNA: TGTGCCAGCAGCCAAGGCTATAATGGCTACACCTTC
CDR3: CASSQGYNGYTF